The clone carrying this T cell receptor (beta chain) was seen a handful of times. The antigen is undetermined. This CDR3 region has 15 residues. Germline CDR1 SGHTA, CDR2 FQGTGA. Unmatched junction bases numbered 9, after V lost 5 bases and J lost 4 bases. This entry is derived from a study of T-cell reconstitution after alpha-beta-depleted transplantation in children. Notes on the study in general: A year post-transplant, T-cell counts and diversity derived mostly from newly produced T cells. There were reportedly several hundred expanded graft clones from which alpha-beta T cells came about two months after transplant. Surviving recipient T cells and thymic progenitors produced the high day-60 TCRbeta diversity seen in some patients.

A library of TCRbeta sequences, prepared with unique molecular identifiers, was generated. From the PCR reads, TCRdb called clonotypes with MiXCR, one entry per CDR3 protein. The sample consists of about 300,000 distinct CDR3 sequences, roughly 8.2% of them appearing once. The rearrangement joins TRBV7-3 to TRBJ2-5, with 8 bases aligning to TRBD1. This clonotype originated in a female patient between 2 and 15 years old who had a stem cell transplant for Fanconi anemia, so the T cells may come from the graft donor. Here the sequenced sample was peripheral blood, taken 360 days after TCRalphabeta/CD19-depleted stem cell transplant. CDR3 nucleotides: TGTGCCAGCAGCCGCGGACAGGGTATGGGAGAGACCCAGTACTTC. Translated: CASSRGQGMGETQYF.